The entry below describes one T cell receptor (beta chain). It differs at one base from a far larger clone, so likely a read error. Combining iRepertoire HTBI primers with Arm-PCR of CDR3 regions, the authors built TCR beta libraries. One entry per CDR3 protein results from TCRdb running MiXCR on the multiplex PCR reads. The table has about 440,000 distinct CDR3 sequences, about 16% seen once. This entry belongs to a study of regulatory T cells in long-lasting Graves disease. Germline V gene data show CDR1 as SGHNT and CDR2 as YENEEA. The junction had 7 bases not matched to a gene; V was cut back by 4 bases and J by 7 bases. The length of the CDR3 is 14 residues. Time point here: newly diagnosed GD, antithyroid drugs for less than 3 months. PBMC RNA served as the TCR library source. This sample also appeared in a second study, on T cells in Graves' hyperthyroidism and ophthalmopathy. As that report states: These patients, aged 18 to 65, had recently diagnosed hyperthyroidism lasting under 2 months.

The chain has TRBV11-3 and TRBJ2-7, with 10 bases matching TRBD2. This TCR derives from a woman aged 25 to 39 with Graves disease. The source material was peripheral blood mononuclear cells (PBMCs), sampled at new diagnosis, from a patient treated with antithyroid drugs. The CDR3 DNA sequence: TGTGCCAGCAGCTCCAGCGGGAGGGGGACTGAGCAGTACTTC. Translation gives CASSSSGRGTEQYF.